This T cell receptor beta chain was recorded in a study of blood T cell repertoires in COVID-19. Study in general: Both acute and convalescent COVID-19 samples were obtained from the United States, Italy and Spain.

V gave up 2 bases and J gave up 5 bases, with 15 bases separating them. This CDR3 is built from 14 residues. CDR1 is GTSNPN, CDR2 SVGIG, per germline (reference sequence). Repertoires were generated with immunoSEQ multiplex PCR, while TCRdb's copy carries only in-frame clones and drops some. Of 88,000 or so clones detected, around 79% appear once; the ten largest clones hold roughly 24%. This sequence originates from a human donor in a cohort sampled during active COVID-19. Sequenced sample: peripheral blood. This chain links TRBV30 with TRBJ2-5; D might be TRBD1 (5 bases). The CDR3 spells CAWSLESSGETQYF. The CDR3 region has the DNA TGTGCCTGGAGTCTGGAGAGCTCAGGGGAGACCCAGTACTTC.